The T cell receptor (beta chain) under discussion was sequenced for a study of response to subunit inactivated influenza vaccine. Comments on this clonotype: Its antigen is undetermined.

Study outcomes and limitations: T cells newly recruited by each seasonal influenza vaccination are few, the authors suggested.

TCRdb re-derived calls from the RT-PCR reads in MiXCR, one entry per CDR3 protein. The sample carries under 200,000 distinct CDR3 sequences, around 10% recorded once. The sample consisted of CD8+ T cells sorted from PBMCs, taken less than 30 months after vaccination. The TCR originated in a man aged 50-75 years who received an inactivated influenza vaccine.

CDR3 DNA sequence: TGTGCCTGGAGTGTACCGCTAGCGGGAGTTTACGAGCAGTACTTC. Its translation is CAWSVPLAGVYEQYF. The chain links TRBV30 to TRBJ2-7; 10 nucleotides align to TRBD2. CDR1 is GTSNPN, CDR2 SVGIG, per germline (reference sequence). The CDR3 has 15 residues. V shed 0 bases and J 4 bases; nucleotides not matched to a gene: 6.